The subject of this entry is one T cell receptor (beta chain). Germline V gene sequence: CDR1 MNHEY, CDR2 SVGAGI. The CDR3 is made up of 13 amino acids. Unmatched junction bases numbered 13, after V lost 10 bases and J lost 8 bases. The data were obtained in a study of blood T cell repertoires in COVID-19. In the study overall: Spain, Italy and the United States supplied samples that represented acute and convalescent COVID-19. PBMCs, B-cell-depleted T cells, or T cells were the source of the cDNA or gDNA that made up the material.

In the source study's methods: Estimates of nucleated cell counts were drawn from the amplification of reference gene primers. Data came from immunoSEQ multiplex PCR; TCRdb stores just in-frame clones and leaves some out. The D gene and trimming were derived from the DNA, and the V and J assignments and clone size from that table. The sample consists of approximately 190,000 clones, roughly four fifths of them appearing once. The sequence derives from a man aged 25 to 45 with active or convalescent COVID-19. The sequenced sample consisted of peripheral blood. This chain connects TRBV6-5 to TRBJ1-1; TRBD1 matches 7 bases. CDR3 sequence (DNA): TGTGCCAACTCCGGGGTGGACAGGCTCGAAGCTTTCTTT. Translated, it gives CANSGVDRLEAFF.